These T cell receptor beta chains were read from a single sample in a study of cytomegalovirus exposure and HLA in healthy donors. Profiling relied on immunoSEQ multiplex PCR, and the TCRdb table lists in-frame clones only, not all of them. The sample holds roughly 93,000 clones, around 78% seen once. Sequenced input: PBMCs. These receptor sequences come from a man aged 25-45 years in good health and CMV-seronegative. Both conserved end residues are part of each CDR3. A D gene is named only where the DNA matches it firmly. A row's size may be missing; if present it is once, few, many or a size class.

clone size: few
V gene: TRBV5-6
J gene: TRBJ2-2
D gene: TRBD1
CDR3 protein: CASSLARRQGAGELFF
CDR3 DNA: TGTGCCAGCAGCTTGGCCCGGCGACAGGGGGCCGGGGAGCTGTTTTTT

clone size: .
V gene: TRBV10-3
J gene: TRBJ1-2
D gene: TRBD1
CDR3 protein: CAIRKDREKGYTF
CDR3 DNA: TGTGCCATCAGGAAGGACAGGGAGAAGGGCTACACCTTC

clone size: .
V gene: TRBV9
J gene: TRBJ2-1
D gene: TRBD1
CDR3 protein: CASSPSGTGNNEQFF
CDR3 DNA: TGTGCCAGCAGCCCCTCAGGGACAGGGAATAATGAGCAGTTCTTC

clone size: .
V gene: TRBV7-9
J gene: TRBJ2-7
D gene: TRBD1
CDR3 protein: CASSLERGQGYEQYF
CDR3 DNA: TGTGCCAGCAGCTTAGAGAGGGGACAGGGTTACGAGCAGTACTTC

clone size: .
V gene: TRBV6-6
J gene: TRBJ1-2
D gene: .
CDR3 protein: CASSPGVGYTF
CDR3 DNA: TGTGCCAGCAGTCCAGGGGTCGGCTACACCTTC

clone size: once
V gene: TRBV5-4
J gene: TRBJ2-1
D gene: .
CDR3 protein: CASSLVASGSSYNEQFF
CDR3 DNA: TGTGCCAGCAGCTTGGTTGCTAGTGGAAGCTCCTACAATGAGCAGTTCTTC

clone size: few
V gene: TRBV6-1
J gene: TRBJ1-5
D gene: .
CDR3 protein: CASSETVSTGNQPQHF
CDR3 DNA: TGTGCCAGCAGTGAAACAGTATCAACGGGCAATCAGCCCCAGCATTTT

clone size: .
V gene: TRBV29-1
J gene: TRBJ2-4
D gene: TRBD1
CDR3 protein: CSVQQGTSKNIQYF
CDR3 DNA: TGCAGCGTCCAACAGGGGACGTCCAAAAACATTCAGTACTTC

clone size: .
V gene: TRBV18
J gene: TRBJ1-2
D gene: .
CDR3 protein: CASSGGFRLTNYGYTF
CDR3 DNA: TGTGCCAGCTCAGGAGGATTCAGACTAACTAACTATGGCTACACCTTC

clone size: few
V gene: TRBV10-1
J gene: TRBJ2-1
D gene: TRBD2
CDR3 protein: CASSIGLAGNEQFF
CDR3 DNA: TGCGCCAGCAGTATAGGACTAGCGGGCAATGAGCAGTTCTTC

clone size: few
V gene: TRBV5-1
J gene: TRBJ1-1
D gene: .
CDR3 protein: CASSLVQGDTEAFF
CDR3 DNA: TGCGCCAGCAGCTTGGTACAGGGAGACACTGAAGCTTTCTTT

clone size: few
V gene: TRBV7-2
J gene: TRBJ1-4
D gene: TRBD1
CDR3 protein: CASSLAAQGAGEKLFF
CDR3 DNA: TGTGCCAGCAGCTTAGCGGCTCAGGGGGCAGGTGAAAAACTGTTTTTT